This TCR beta chain was identified during a study of cytomegalovirus exposure and HLA in healthy donors. The CDR3 extends over 14 amino acids. Germline CDR1 reads SNHLY; CDR2 reads FYNNEI. With 5 bases removed from V and 1 base from J, the gap between germline ends came to 12 bases. The assay was immunoSEQ multiplex PCR, and TCRdb's table has in-frame clones only and misses some. The data contain more than 200,000 clones, 90% of them singletons. The sequencing input was PBMCs. J is TRBJ2-7 and V is TRBV2; perhaps TRBD1 as D (5 bases). This TCR derives from a woman between 25 and 40 years old in good health and CMV-seronegative. CDR3 protein: CASSPYQGSYEQYF. CDR3 DNA sequence: TGTGCCAGCAGTCCATACCAGGGATCCTACGAGCAGTACTTC.